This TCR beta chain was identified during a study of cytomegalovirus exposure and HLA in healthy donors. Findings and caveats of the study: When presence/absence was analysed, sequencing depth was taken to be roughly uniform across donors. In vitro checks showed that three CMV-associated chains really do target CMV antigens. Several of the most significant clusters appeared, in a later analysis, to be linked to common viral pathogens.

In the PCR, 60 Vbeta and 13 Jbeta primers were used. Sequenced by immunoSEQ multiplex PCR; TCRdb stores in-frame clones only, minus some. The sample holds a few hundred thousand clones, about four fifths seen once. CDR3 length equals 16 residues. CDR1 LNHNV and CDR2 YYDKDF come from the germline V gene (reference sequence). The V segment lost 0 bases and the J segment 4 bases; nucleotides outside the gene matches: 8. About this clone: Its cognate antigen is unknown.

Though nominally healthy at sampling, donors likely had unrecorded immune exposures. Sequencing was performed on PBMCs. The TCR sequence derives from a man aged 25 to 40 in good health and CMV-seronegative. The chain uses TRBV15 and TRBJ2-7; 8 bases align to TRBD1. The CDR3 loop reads CATSRDLGTGVYEQYF. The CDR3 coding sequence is TGTGCCACCAGCAGAGATCTTGGGACAGGAGTGTACGAGCAGTACTTC.